Following are 17 T cell receptor beta chains from one sample sequenced in a study of identical twins (TCRdb year 2016). To prepare the library, 5' RACE was applied. Sequencing used an Illumina HiSeq 2000. The public reads were reprocessed in TCRdb via fastp at Q25 and MiXCR, keeping in-frame beta chains. Each record represents a unique CDR3 protein, reported with the most common genes and DNA among its rows. The sample table records some 460,000 distinct CDR3 sequences; approximately 15% of these occur just once. The top ten clones comprise about 0.52% of the sample. This sample also belongs to another study, concerning yellow fever vaccine responses in identical twins.

The source material was CD4+ T cells sorted from blood. The receptor set was obtained from a woman aged 18-29 years in good health.

The DNA of the CDR3 is TGTGCCACCAGTGATCCTCCTCGCGGTACCTACGAGCAGTACTTC. Translation: CATSDPPRGTYEQYF. This chain connects TRBV24-1 to TRBJ2-7; D not resolved. This CDR3 spans 15 amino acids. Trimming removed 3 bases from V and 2 bases from J, with 13 bases in between. Germline values: CDR1 KGHDR, CDR2 SFDVKD.

This clonotype was picked up a small number of times. V usage is TRBV12-3 or TRBV12-4 and J usage is TRBJ2-7, with 9 bases that match TRBD2. V dropped 6 bases and J dropped 5; count of bases not matched to a gene: 8. The CDR3 extends over 14 amino acids. The CDR3 nucleotides read TGTGCCAGCAGCGACCCTAGCGGGACCCACGAGCAGTACTTC. Translating gives CASSDPSGTHEQYF.

The V call is TRBV5-1, the J call TRBJ2-7, with D possibly being TRBD2 (6 bases). Germline CDR1 and CDR2: SGHRS and YFSETQ. Trimming pared 6 bases from V and 1 base from J, leaving 14 bases between. CDR3 length: 14 residues. The CDR3 DNA reads as TGCGCCAGCAATTCCGGGACTGATTCCTACGAGCAGTACTTC. This translates into CASNSGTDSYEQYF. Filled out from reference TRBV5-1 and TRBJ2-7, the complete variable domain reads KAGVTQTPRYLIKTRGQQVTLSCSPISGHRSVSWYQQTPGQGLQFLFEYFSETQRNKGNFPGRFSGRQFSNSRSEMNVSTLELGDSALYLCASNSGTDSYEQYFGPGTRLTVT.

The gene calls are TRBV5-1 and TRBJ1-1; D remains unclear. Trimming removed 4 bases at V and 1 base at J, with 11 bases between. The V gene's germline CDR1 is SGHRS and CDR2 YFSETQ. There are 14 residues in the CDR3. The CDR3 coding sequence is TGCGCCAGCAGCATTGGCGGACCGAACACTGAAGCTTTCTTT. Translation gives CASSIGGPNTEAFF.

The chain couples TRBV4-2 to TRBJ2-7; maybe TRBD1 (6 bases). V was pared by 4 bases and J by 2 bases, with 15 bases between. This CDR3 is built from 15 residues. Germline loops: CDR1 LGHNA, CDR2 YNFKEQ. Written as DNA, the CDR3 is TGTGCCAGCAGCCGTACCGCGGACAGCCCCTACGAGCAGTACTTC. Its protein product is CASSRTADSPYEQYF.

This clonotype was seen many times. The gene calls are TRBV29-1 and TRBJ2-7, with D possibly being TRBD2 (6 bases). The CDR3 loop spans 12 amino acids. Germline CDR1 SQVTM, CDR2 ANQGSEA. V was pared by 1 base and J by 6 bases, with 10 bases between. The CDR3, as DNA: TGCAGCGTTGAAGGGGGAGGCCGCGAGCAGTACTTC. This sequence encodes CSVEGGGREQYF.

Only a few counts were recorded for this clonotype. The genes are TRBV10-3 and TRBJ2-3; D is uncertain. Trimming cost V 7 bases and J 2 bases, with 10 bases left between them. From germline, CDR1 is ENHRY and CDR2 SYGVKD. This CDR3 spans 13 amino acids. For the CDR3, the DNA is TGTGCCATCAAAGGGATTTACACAGATACGCAGTATTTT. Its protein product is CAIKGIYTDTQYF.

The chain couples TRBV6-1 to TRBJ2-3, with a weak D call TRBD1 (5 bases). The CDR3 runs to 13 residues. CDR1 and CDR2 (germline): MNHNS, SASEGT. Trimming cost V 7 bases and J 0 bases, with 8 bases left between them. In DNA, the CDR3 is TGTGCCAGCAAGACAGCTAGCACAGATACGCAGTATTTT. Translation gives CASKTASTDTQYF.

V gene TRBV20-1 combines with J gene TRBJ2-1; TRBD1 or TRBD2 may be the D gene (5 bases each). CDR3 length equals 13 residues. V dropped 6 bases and J dropped 16 bases, with 25 bases sitting between them. Germline loops: CDR1 DFQATT, CDR2 SNEGSKA (reference sequence). The CDR3 nucleotides read TGCAGTGCAATTATCGGGACCGCCGTTTTTCGATTCTTC. Translation gives CSAIIGTAVFRFF.

The table lists this clonotype with many counts. The chain uses TRBV10-3 and TRBJ2-7; perhaps TRBD1 as D (6 bases). V dropped 4 bases and J dropped 2 bases, with 12 bases sitting between them. Germline CDR1 ENHRY, CDR2 SYGVKD. This CDR3 spans 14 amino acids. CDR3 coding DNA: TGTGCCATCAGTGGGACAGATCCTCCCTACGAGCAGTACTTC. Translation: CAISGTDPPYEQYF.

This clonotype occurred many times. The CDR3: CASSYSGQGVEKLFF. DNA for the CDR3: TGTGCCAGCAGTTACTCGGGACAGGGCGTTGAAAAACTGTTTTTT. The chain joins TRBV6-5 to TRBJ1-4; 9 bases map to TRBD1. The CDR3 sequence is 15 residues long. The germline CDR1 and CDR2 sequences are MNHEY and SVGAGI. The J segment lost 7 bases and the V segment lost 0 bases, leaving 3 bases of the junction unmatched.

The chain combines TRBV24-1 with TRBJ2-3, with TRBD2 identical over 12 bases. Trimming cost V 1 base and J 0 bases; bases outside gene matches: 4. The CDR3 is 18 residues long. CDR1 and CDR2 (germline): KGHDR, SFDVKD. This CDR3 reads CATSDFELAGGSTDTQYF. The CDR3 DNA reads TGTGCCACCAGTGATTTCGAACTAGCGGGAGGTAGCACAGATACGCAGTATTTT.

The V and J genes are TRBV7-9 and TRBJ2-3; 9 nucleotides agree with TRBD2. V gave up 0 bases and J gave up 1 base; unmatched junction bases: 5. CDR3 length: 17 residues. Germline V gives CDR1 SEHNR, CDR2 FQNEAQ (reference sequence). The CDR3 bases are TGTGCCAGCAGCTTAGCGGCTAGCGGGATTGGCACAGATACGCAGTATTTT. It yields the protein CASSLAASGIGTDTQYF.

The genes are TRBV20-1 and TRBJ2-5; D is perhaps TRBD2 (6 bases). Germline V CDR1 and CDR2: DFQATT, SNEGSKA (reference sequence). Trimming stripped 5 bases from V and 0 bases from J, with 10 bases between. CDR3 length equals 13 residues. CDR3 DNA: TGCAGTGCTCCCCGGGACTACCAAGAGACCCAGTACTTC. It specifies CSAPRDYQETQYF.

The CDR3 loop is CASSLDKPSGYTQYF. The CDR3 coding sequence is TGTGCCAGCAGCTTAGATAAGCCAAGCGGGTATACGCAGTATTTT. J is TRBJ2-3 and V is TRBV11-2; D is perhaps TRBD2 (6 bases). CDR1 is SGHAT and CDR2 is FQNNGV in the germline V gene. V was clipped by 0 bases and J by 7 bases, with 14 bases between them. The CDR3 loop spans 15 amino acids.

This clonotype turned up a few times. The chain joins TRBV7-8 to TRBJ2-1; TRBD1 aligns across 10 bases. Germline V gives CDR1 SGHVS, CDR2 FQNEAQ. This CDR3 comprises 15 residues. J lost 5 bases, V lost 5 bases, and 6 bases had no gene match. CDR3 sequence reads: CASSLTTGGNNEQFF. The CDR3, as DNA: TGTGCCAGCAGCCTGACGACAGGGGGCAACAATGAGCAGTTCTTC.

This clonotype has a handful of counts. The chain employs TRBV10-3 and TRBJ2-7, with no clear D. V was shortened by 4 bases and J by 5 bases, with 12 bases between the two germline ends. The CDR3 is 13 residues long. Germline V CDR1 and CDR2: ENHRY, SYGVKD. CDR3 in amino acids: CAISGSRTDEQYF. For the CDR3, the DNA is TGTGCCATCAGTGGATCTAGGACGGACGAGCAGTACTTC.